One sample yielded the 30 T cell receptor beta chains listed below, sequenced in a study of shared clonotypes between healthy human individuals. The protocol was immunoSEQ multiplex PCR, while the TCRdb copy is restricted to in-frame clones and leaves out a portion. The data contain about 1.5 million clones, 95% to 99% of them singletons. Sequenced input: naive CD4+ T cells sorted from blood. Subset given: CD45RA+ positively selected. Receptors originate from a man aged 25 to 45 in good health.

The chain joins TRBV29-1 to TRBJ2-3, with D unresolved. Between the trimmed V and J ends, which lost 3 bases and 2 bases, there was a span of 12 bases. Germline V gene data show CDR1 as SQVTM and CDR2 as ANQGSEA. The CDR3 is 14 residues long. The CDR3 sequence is CSVDSGRNTDTQYF. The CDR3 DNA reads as TGCAGCGTTGATTCCGGCCGAAACACAGATACGCAGTATTTT.

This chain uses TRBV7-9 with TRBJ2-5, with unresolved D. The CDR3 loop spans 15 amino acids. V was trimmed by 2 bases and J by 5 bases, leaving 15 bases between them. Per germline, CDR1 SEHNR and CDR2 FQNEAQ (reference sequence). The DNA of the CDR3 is TGTGCCAGCAGCTTAAGAGTCCCCCTCGGCGAGACCCAGTACTTC. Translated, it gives CASSLRVPLGETQYF. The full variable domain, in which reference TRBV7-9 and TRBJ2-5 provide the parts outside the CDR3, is DTGVSQNPRHKITKRGQNVTFRCDPISEHNRLYWYRQTLGQGPEFLTYFQNEAQLEKSRLLSDRFSAERPKGSFSTLEIQRTEQGDSAMYLCASSLRVPLGETQYFGPGTRLLVL.

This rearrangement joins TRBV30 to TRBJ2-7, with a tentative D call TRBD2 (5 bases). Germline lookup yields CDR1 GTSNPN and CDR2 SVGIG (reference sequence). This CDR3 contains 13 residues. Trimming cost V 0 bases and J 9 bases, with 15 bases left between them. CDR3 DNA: TGTGCCTGGAGTGTACTCGGGCCTGGGAGGCAGTACTTC. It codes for CAWSVLGPGRQYF.

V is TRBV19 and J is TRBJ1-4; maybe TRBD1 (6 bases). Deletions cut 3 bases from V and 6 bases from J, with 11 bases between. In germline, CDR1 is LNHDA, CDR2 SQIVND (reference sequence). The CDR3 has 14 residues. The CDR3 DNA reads TGTGCCAGTAGTATGGACAGTAGTTATGAAAAACTGTTTTTT. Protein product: CASSMDSSYEKLFF.

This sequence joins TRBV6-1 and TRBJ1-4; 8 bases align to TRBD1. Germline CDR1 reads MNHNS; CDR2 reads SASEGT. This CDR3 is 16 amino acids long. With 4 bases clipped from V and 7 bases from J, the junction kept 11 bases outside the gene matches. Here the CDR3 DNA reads TGTGCCAGCAGTGCTTCGGTGAACAGGGGGACTGAAAAACTGTTTTTT. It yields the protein CASSASVNRGTEKLFF.

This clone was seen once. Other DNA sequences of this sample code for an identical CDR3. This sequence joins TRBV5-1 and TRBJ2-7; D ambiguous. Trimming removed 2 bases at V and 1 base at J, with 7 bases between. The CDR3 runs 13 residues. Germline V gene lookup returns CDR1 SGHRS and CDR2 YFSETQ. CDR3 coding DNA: TGCGCCAGCAGCTTTAGAGAGTCCTACGAGCAGTACTTC. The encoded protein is CASSFRESYEQYF.

The CDR3 nucleotides read TGTGCCAGCGCTTCCGGGACAGGGGGCCGGGAGCTGTTTTTT. Translating it yields CASASGTGGRELFF. V and J are TRBV19 and TRBJ2-2; 12 nucleotides line up with TRBD1. J gave up 9 bases and V 9 bases, and 8 bases lay outside the gene matches. Germline values: CDR1 LNHDA, CDR2 SQIVND (reference sequence). The length of the CDR3 is 14 residues. Full variable domain (missing parts from reference TRBV19 and TRBJ2-2): DGGITQSPKYLFRKEGQNVTLSCEQNLNHDAMYWYRQDPGQGLRLIYYSQIVNDFQKGDIAEGYSVSREKKESFPLTVTSAQKNPTAFYLCASASGTGGRELFFGEGSRLTVL.

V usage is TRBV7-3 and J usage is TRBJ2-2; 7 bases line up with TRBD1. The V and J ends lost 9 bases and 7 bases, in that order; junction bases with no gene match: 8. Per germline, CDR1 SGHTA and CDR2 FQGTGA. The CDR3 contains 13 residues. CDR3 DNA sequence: TGTGCCAGTAGAAGACAGGGCGACGGGGAGCTGTTTTTT. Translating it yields CASRRQGDGELFF.

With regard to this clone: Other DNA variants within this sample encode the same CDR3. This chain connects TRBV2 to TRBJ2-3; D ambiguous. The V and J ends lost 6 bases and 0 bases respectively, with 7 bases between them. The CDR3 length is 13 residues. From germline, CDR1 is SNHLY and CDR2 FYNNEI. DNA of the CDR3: TGTGCCAGCAGCGGTACTAGCACAGATACGCAGTATTTT. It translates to CASSGTSTDTQYF. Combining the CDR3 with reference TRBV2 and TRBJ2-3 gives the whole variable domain EPEVTQTPSHQVTQMGQEVILRCVPISNHLYFYWYRQILGQKVEFLVSFYNNEISEKSEIFDDQFSVERPDGSNFTLKIRSTKLEDSAMYFCASSGTSTDTQYFGPGTRLTVL.

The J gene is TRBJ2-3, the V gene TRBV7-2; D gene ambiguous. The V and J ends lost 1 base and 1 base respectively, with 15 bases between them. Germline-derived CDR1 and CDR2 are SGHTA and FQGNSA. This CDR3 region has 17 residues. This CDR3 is CASSLDIGRSGTDTQYF. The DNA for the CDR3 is TGTGCCAGCAGCTTAGATATCGGGCGGAGTGGCACAGATACGCAGTATTTT.

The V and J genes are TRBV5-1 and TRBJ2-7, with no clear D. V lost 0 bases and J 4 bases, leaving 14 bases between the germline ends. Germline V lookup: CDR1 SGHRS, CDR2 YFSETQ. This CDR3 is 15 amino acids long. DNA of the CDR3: TGCGCCAGCAGCTTGGCCGCCTCGGTATGGTACGAGCAGTACTTC. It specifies CASSLAASVWYEQYF.

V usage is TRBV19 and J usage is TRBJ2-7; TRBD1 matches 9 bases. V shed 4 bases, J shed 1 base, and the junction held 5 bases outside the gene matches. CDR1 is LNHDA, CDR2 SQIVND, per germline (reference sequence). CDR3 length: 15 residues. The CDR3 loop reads CASSTAGTGSYEQYF. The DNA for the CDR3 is TGTGCCAGTAGTACCGCCGGGACAGGGTCCTACGAGCAGTACTTC.

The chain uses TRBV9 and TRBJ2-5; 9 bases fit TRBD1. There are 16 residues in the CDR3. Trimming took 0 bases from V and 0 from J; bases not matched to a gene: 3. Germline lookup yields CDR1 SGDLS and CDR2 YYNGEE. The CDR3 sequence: CASSVGTGVYQETQYF. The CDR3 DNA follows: TGTGCCAGCAGCGTAGGGACAGGGGTGTACCAAGAGACCCAGTACTTC.

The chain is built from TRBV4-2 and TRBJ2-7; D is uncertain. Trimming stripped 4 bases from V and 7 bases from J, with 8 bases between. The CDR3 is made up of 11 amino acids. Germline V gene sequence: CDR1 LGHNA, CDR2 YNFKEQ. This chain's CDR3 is CASSPHWEQYF. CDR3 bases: TGTGCCAGCAGCCCCCACTGGGAGCAGTACTTC.

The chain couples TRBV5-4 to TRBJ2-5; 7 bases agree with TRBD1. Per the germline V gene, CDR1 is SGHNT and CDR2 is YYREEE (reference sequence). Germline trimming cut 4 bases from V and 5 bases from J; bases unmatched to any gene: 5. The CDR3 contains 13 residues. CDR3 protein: CASSPTGWETQYF. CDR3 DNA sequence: TGTGCCAGCAGCCCGACAGGGTGGGAGACCCAGTACTTC.

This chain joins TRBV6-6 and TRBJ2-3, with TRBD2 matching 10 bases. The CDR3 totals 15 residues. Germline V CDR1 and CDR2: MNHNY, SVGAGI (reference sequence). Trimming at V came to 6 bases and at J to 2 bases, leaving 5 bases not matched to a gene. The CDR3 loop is CASSGLAEYTDTQYF. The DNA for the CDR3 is TGTGCCAGCAGCGGACTAGCGGAGTACACAGATACGCAGTATTTT.

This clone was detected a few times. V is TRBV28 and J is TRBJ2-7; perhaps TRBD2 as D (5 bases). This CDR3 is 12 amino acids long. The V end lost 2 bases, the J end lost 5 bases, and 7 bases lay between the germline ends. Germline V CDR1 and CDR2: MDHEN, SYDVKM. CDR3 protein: CASSLEGHEQYF. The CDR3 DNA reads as TGTGCCAGCAGTTTAGAGGGCCACGAGCAGTACTTC.

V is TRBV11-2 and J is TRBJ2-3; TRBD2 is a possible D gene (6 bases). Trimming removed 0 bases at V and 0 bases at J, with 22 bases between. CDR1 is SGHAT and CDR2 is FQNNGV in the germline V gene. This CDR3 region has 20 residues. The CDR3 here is CASSLDRGKAGASSTDTQYF. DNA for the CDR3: TGTGCCAGCAGCTTAGATCGGGGGAAAGCGGGCGCCTCTAGCACAGATACGCAGTATTTT.

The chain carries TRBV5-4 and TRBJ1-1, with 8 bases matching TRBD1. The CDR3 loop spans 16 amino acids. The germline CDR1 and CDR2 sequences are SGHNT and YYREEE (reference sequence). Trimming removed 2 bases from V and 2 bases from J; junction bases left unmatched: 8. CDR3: CASSLWDRRVNTEAFF. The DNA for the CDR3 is TGTGCCAGCAGCTTATGGGACAGGCGGGTAAACACTGAAGCTTTCTTT.

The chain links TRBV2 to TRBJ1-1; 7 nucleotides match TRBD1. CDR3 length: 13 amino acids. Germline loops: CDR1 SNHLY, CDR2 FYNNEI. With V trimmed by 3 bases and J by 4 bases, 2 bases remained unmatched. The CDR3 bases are TGTGCCAGCAGTGAGAGGGGGCCCACTGAAGCTTTCTTT. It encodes CASSERGPTEAFF.

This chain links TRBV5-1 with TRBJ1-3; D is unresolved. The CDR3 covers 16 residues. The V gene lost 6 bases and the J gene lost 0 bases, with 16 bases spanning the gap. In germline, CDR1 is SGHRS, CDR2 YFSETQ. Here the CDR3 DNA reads TGCGCCAGCACCTTAGGTGGGCCGAGCTCTGGAAACACCATATATTTT. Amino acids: CASTLGGPSSGNTIYF.

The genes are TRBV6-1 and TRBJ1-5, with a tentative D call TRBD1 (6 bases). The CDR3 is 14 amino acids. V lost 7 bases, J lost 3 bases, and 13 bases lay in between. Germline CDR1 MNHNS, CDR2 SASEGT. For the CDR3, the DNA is TGTGCCAGCACCCTGACAGGCTTCAATCAGCCCCAGCATTTT. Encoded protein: CASTLTGFNQPQHF.

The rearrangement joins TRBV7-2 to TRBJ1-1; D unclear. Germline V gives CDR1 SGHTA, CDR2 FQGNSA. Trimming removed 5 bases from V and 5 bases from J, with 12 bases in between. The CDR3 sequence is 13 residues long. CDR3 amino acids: CASSRAWGTEAFF. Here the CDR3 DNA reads TGTGCCAGCAGCCGCGCTTGGGGTACTGAAGCTTTCTTT.

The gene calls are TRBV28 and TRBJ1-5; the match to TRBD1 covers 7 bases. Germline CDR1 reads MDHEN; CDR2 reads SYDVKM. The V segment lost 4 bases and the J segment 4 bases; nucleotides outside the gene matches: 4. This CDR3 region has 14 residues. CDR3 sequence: CASSSDRENQPQHF. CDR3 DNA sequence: TGTGCCAGCAGTTCCGACAGGGAAAATCAGCCCCAGCATTTT.

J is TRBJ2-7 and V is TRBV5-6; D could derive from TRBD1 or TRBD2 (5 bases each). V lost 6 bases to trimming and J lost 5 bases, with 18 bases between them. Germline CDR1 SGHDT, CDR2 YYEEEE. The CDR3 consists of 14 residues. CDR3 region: CASTVGQGAHEQYF. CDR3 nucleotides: TGTGCCAGCACCGTGGGGCAGGGAGCCCACGAGCAGTACTTC.

DNA of the CDR3: TGTGCCAGCAGCCTTATCGCGGGTGCTTACGAGCAGTACTTC. Translating gives CASSLIAGAYEQYF. The rearrangement uses TRBV14 and TRBJ2-7; D perhaps matches TRBD2 (5 bases). Germline-derived CDR1 and CDR2 are SGHDN and FVKESK. This CDR3 region has 14 residues. Between the trimmed V and J ends, which lost 4 bases and 4 bases, there was a span of 14 bases.

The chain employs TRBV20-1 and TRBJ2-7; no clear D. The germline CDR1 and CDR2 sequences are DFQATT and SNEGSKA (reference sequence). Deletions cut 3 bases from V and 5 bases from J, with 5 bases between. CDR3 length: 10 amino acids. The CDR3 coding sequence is TGCAGTGCTAGCTTCGACGAGCAGTACTTC. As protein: CSASFDEQYF.

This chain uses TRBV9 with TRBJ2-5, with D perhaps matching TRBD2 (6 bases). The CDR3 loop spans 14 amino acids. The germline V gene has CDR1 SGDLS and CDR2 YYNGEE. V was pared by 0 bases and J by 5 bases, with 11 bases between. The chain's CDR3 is CASSVAGLGETQYF. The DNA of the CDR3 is TGTGCCAGCAGCGTAGCGGGACTTGGGGAGACCCAGTACTTC.

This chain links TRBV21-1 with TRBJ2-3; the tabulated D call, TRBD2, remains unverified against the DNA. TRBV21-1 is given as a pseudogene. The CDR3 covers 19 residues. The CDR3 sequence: CASSAKTSGRALRTDTQYF. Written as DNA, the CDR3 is TGTGCCAGCAGCGCCAAGACTAGCGGGAGGGCCCTACGCACAGATACGCAGTATTTT.

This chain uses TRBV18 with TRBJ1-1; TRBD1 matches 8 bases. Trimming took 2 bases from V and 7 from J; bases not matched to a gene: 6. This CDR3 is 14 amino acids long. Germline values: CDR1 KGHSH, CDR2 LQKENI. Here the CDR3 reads CASSPLGDRGEAFF. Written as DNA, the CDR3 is TGTGCCAGCTCACCATTAGGAGACAGGGGTGAAGCTTTCTTT. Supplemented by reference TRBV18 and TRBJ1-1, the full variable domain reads NAGVMQNPRHLVRRRGQEARLRCSPMKGHSHVYWYRQLPEEGLKFMVYLQKENIIDESGMPKERFSAEFPKEGPSILRIQQVVRGDSAAYFCASSPLGDRGEAFFGQGTRLTVV.